The TCR beta chain under discussion was sequenced for a study of blood T cell repertoires in COVID-19. In the study overall: PBMCs, B-cell-depleted T cells, or T cells provided the cDNA or gDNA that made up the material.

How the authors handled the data: Quantification of nucleated cells was approximated via reference gene primer amplification. Assay used: immunoSEQ multiplex PCR; TCRdb lists only in-frame clones, some missing. Clone size and V and J calls were adopted from that table, with D and trimming inferred from the DNA. The data hold about 230,000 clones, with roughly 85% observed a single time. The length of the CDR3 is 11 residues. The germline V gene has CDR1 DFQATT and CDR2 SNEGSKA (reference sequence). Trimming stripped 2 bases from V and 5 bases from J, with 7 bases between. This sequence originates from a middle-aged man with COVID-19, enrolled during active disease. The chain uses TRBV20-1 and TRBJ2-7; D is uncertain. The sample taken for sequencing was peripheral blood. CDR3 DNA: TGCAGTGCTAGAACCTCAGACGAGCAGTACTTC. Protein sequence: CSARTSDEQYF.